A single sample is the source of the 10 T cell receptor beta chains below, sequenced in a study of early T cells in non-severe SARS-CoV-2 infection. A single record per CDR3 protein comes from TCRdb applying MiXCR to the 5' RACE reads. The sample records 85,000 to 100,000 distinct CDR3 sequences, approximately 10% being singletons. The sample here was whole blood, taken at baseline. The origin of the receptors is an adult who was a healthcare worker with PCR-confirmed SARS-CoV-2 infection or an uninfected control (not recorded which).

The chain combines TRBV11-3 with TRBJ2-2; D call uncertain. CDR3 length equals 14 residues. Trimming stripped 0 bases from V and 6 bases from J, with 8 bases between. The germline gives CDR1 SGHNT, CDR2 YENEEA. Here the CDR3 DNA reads TGTGCCAGCAGCTTAGATATTTCATCCGGGGAGCTGTTTTTT. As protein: CASSLDISSGELFF.

The CDR3 coding sequence is TGTGCCTGGAGCCTCGGAGGCTACCGGGACGGACTTCGAAACACCATATATTTT. Protein sequence: CAWSLGGYRDGLRNTIYF. The chain uses TRBV30 and TRBJ1-3; D is perhaps TRBD1 (5 bases). Germline V CDR1 and CDR2: GTSNPN, SVGIG (reference sequence). Trimming removed 3 bases from V and 5 bases from J, with 26 bases in between. This CDR3 region has 18 residues.

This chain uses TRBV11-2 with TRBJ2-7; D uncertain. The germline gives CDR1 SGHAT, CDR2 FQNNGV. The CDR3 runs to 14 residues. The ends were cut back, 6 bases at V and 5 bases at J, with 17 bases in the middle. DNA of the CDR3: TGTGCCAGCAGTCCGGACGGCTCTCGACACGAGCAGTACTTC. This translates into CASSPDGSRHEQYF.

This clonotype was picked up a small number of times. The DNA for the CDR3 is TGCGCCAGCAGCCAAGATGGAGACAACCAAGAGACCCAGTACTTC. Its translation: CASSQDGDNQETQYF. The J gene is TRBJ2-5, the V gene TRBV4-1; D is unclear. CDR1 and CDR2 (germline): MGHRA, YSYEKL. The CDR3 covers 15 residues. Between the trimmed V and J ends, which lost 0 bases and 0 bases, there was a span of 8 bases.

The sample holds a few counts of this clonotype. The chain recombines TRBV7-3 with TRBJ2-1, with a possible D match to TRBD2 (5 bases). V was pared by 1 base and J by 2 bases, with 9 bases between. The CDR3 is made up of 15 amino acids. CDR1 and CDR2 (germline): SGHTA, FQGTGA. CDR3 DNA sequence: TGTGCCAGCAGCTTAATTGCGGGCCCCTACAATGAGCAGTTCTTC. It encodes CASSLIAGPYNEQFF.

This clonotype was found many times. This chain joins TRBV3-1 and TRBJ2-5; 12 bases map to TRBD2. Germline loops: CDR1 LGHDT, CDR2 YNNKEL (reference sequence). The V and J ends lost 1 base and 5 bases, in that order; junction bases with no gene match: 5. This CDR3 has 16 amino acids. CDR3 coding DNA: TGTGCCAGCAGCCAAGGACTAGCGGGAGAAGGGGAGACCCAGTACTTC. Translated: CASSQGLAGEGETQYF.

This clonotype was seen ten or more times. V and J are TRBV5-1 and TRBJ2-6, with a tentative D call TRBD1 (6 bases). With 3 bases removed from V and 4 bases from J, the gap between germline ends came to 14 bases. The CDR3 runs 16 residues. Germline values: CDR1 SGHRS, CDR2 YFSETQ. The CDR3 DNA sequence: TGCGCCAGCAGCTCCATACAGGGCTTCGGGGCCAACGTCCTGACTTTC. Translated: CASSSIQGFGANVLTF.

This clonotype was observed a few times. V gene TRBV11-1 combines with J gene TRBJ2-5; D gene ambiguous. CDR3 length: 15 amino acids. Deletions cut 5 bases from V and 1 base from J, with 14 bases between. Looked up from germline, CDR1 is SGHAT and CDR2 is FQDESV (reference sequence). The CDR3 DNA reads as TGTGCCAGCAGCCCCCTACAGAGGTTCCAAGAGACCCAGTACTTC. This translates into CASSPLQRFQETQYF.

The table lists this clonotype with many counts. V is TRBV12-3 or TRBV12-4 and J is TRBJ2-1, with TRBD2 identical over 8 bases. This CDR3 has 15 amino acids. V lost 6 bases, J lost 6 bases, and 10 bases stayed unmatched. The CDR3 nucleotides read TGTGCCAGCAGAGCTAGCGGGTTGGGGGCCAATGAGCAGTTCTTC. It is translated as CASRASGLGANEQFF.

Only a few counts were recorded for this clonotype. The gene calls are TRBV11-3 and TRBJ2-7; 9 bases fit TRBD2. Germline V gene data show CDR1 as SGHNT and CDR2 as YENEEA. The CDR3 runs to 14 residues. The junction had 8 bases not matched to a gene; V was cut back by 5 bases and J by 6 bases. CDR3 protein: CASSSSGSSVEQYF. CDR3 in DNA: TGTGCCAGCAGCAGTAGCGGGAGCAGTGTCGAGCAGTACTTC.